A single T cell receptor beta chain is shown here with its context. Its antigen is as yet unknown. This entry is derived from a study of human T cells and chemical hapten exposure. Study-wide background: Enrolled patients were predominantly female and had alopecia areata, totalis or universalis.

As to time point: patch test 2, 6 weeks after DPC sensitization. Indicated treatment: therapeutic diphenylcyclopropenone sensitization with weekly scalp DPC. Someone pulled total RNA out of unfractionated whole blood. General study results and limits: Every donor had alopecia, and their immune response may therefore differ from healthy people's.

TCRdb re-analysed the RACE reads in MiXCR, keeping a single row per CDR3 protein. Of fewer than 100,000 distinct CDR3 sequences listed, under 14% are singletons. The CDR3 length is 17 residues. Between the trimmed V and J ends, which lost 6 bases and 7 bases, there was a span of 29 bases. Germline V gene lookup returns CDR1 DFQATT and CDR2 SNEGSKA (reference sequence). The V gene is TRBV20-1, the J gene TRBJ2-3; a possible D gene is TRBD2 (6 bases). The sequence derives from a man between 18 and 35 years old with alopecia areata. Some clones in this sample may be carry-over from other donors' samples. Sequenced here: whole blood, sampled in connection with sensitization to the hapten diphenylcyclopropenone (DPC). Here the CDR3 reads CSAGGAPTSFPPYTQYF. The DNA for the CDR3 is TGCAGTGCCGGAGGGGCCCCAACTAGTTTTCCACCGTATACGCAGTATTTT.